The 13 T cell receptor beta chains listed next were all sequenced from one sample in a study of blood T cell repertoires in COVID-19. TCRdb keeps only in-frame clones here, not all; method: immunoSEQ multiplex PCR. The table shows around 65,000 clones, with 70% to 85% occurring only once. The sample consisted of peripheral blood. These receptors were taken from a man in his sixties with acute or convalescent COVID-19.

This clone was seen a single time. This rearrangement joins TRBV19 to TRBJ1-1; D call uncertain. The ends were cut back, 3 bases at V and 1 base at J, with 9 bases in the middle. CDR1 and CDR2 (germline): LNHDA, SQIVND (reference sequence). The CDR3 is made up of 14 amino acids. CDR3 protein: CASSISITNTEAFF. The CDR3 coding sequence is TGTGCCAGTAGTATTTCTATCACGAACACTGAAGCTTTCTTT.

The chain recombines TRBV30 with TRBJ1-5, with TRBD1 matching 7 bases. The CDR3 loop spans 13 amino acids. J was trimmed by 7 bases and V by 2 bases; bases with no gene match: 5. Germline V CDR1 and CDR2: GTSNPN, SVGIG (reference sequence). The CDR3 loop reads CAWSSGGRQPQHF. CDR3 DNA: TGTGCCTGGAGTTCAGGGGGTCGGCAGCCCCAGCATTTT.

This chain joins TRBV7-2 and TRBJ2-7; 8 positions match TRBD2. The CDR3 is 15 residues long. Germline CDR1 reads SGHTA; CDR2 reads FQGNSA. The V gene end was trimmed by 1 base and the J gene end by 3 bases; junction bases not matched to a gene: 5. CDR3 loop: CASSLDASGYYEQYF. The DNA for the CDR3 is TGTGCCAGCAGCTTAGATGCTAGCGGGTACTACGAGCAGTACTTC.

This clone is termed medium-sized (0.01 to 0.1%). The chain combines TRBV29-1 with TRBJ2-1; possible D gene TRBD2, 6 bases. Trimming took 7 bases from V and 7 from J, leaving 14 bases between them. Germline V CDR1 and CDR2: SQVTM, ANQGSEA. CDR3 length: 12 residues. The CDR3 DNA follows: TGCAGCGCCGGGGGTTTGACGAATGAGCAGTTCTTC. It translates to CSAGGLTNEQFF.

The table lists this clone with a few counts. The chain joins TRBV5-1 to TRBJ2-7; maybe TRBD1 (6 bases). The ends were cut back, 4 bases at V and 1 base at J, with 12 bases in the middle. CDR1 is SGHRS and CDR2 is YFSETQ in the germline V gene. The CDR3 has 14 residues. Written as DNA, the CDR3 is TGCGCCAGCAGCCCTGCGGACAGATCCTACGAGCAGTACTTC. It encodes CASSPADRSYEQYF.

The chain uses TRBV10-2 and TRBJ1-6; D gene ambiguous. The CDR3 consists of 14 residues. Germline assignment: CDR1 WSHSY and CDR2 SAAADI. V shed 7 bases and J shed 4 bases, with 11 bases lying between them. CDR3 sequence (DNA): TGCGCCAGCACGATGGCAGCGTATAATTCACCCCTCCACTTT. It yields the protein CASTMAAYNSPLHF.

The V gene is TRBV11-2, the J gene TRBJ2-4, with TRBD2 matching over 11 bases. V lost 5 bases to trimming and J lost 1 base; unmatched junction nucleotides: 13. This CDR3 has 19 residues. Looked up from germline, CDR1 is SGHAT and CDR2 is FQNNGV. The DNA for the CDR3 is TGTGCCAGCAGCCCTCTACCTGCACTAGCGGGAGTGGCCAAAAACATTCAGTACTTC. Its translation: CASSPLPALAGVAKNIQYF.

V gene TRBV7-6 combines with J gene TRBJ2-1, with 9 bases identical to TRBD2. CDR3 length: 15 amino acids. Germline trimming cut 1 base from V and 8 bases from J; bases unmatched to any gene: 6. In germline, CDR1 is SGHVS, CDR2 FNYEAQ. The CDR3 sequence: CASSLGTSVGDEQFF. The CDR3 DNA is TGTGCCAGCAGCTTAGGGACTAGCGTCGGTGATGAGCAGTTCTTC.

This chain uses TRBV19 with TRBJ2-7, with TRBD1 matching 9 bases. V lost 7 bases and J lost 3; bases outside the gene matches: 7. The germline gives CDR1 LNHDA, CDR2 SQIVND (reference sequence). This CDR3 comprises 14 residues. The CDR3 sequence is CASNPSGQGYEQYF. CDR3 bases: TGTGCCAGTAACCCGTCGGGACAGGGCTACGAGCAGTACTTC.

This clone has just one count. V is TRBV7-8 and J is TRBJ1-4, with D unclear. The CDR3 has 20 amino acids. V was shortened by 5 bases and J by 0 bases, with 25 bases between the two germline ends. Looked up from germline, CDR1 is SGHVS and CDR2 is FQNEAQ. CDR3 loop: CASSDGLQPRSHATNEKLFF. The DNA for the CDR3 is TGTGCCAGCAGCGACGGACTCCAGCCGCGATCCCATGCAACTAATGAAAAACTGTTTTTT.

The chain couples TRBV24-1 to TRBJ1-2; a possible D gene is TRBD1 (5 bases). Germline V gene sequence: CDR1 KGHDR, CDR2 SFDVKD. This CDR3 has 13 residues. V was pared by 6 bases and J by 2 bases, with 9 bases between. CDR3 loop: CATSMDTNYGYTF. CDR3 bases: TGTGCCACCAGTATGGACACGAACTATGGCTACACCTTC.

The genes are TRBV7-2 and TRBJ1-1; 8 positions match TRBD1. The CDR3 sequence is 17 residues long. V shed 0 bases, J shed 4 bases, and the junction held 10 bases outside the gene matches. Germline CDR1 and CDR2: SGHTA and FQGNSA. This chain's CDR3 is CASSLATGAGGSTEAFF. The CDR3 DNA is TGTGCCAGCAGCTTAGCGACAGGGGCCGGCGGTAGCACTGAAGCTTTCTTT.

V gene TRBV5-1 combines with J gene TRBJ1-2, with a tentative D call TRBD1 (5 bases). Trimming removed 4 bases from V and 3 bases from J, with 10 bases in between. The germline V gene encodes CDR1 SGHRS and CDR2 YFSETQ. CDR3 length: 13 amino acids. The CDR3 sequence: CASSQDTHYGYTF. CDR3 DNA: TGCGCCAGCAGCCAGGACACCCACTATGGCTACACCTTC.